Listed here is a single T cell receptor (beta chain). What it recognizes is unknown. PCR involved 60 Vbeta and 13 Jbeta primers. The repertoire was sequenced with immunoSEQ multiplex PCR; TCRdb's copy has only in-frame clones and lacks some. The sample yields about 160,000 clones, around 80% seen once. Per the germline V gene, CDR1 is SGHTS and CDR2 is YDEGEE. CDR3 length equals 16 residues. V gave up 4 bases and J gave up 4 bases; unmatched junction bases: 11. This sample is part of a study of cytomegalovirus exposure and HLA in healthy donors. Broader study findings: More clonal expansion characterized HLA-associated TCR beta chains than equally common others in a later analysis.

The chain combines TRBV5-8 with TRBJ2-5; 9 bases are a match to TRBD2. This receptor was identified in a middle-aged man in good health and CMV-seropositive. The material sequenced was PBMCs. CDR3 sequence: CASSQRGLAIRETQYF. Here the CDR3 DNA reads TGTGCCAGCAGCCAGAGGGGACTAGCCATACGAGAGACCCAGTACTTC.